This passage covers 9 T cell receptor beta chains from one sample sequenced in a study of T-cell reconstitution after alpha-beta-depleted transplantation in children. As it was prepared, the TCRbeta library received unique molecular identifiers. TCRdb used MiXCR to reprocess the PCR reads, holding one entry per CDR3 protein. The sample has 190,000 or so distinct CDR3 sequences; roughly 14% are singletons. This specimen consisted of PBMCs from the stem cell graft donor, obtained from the stem cell graft. Source of these receptors: a human donor who donated a stem cell graft to a child with acute lymphoblastic leukemia.

This clonotype occurred many times. V usage is TRBV5-1 and J usage is TRBJ2-1; 7 bases are shared with TRBD2. CDR1 is SGHRS and CDR2 is YFSETQ in the germline V gene. This CDR3 has 15 amino acids. Trimming at V came to 5 bases and at J to 2 bases, leaving 7 bases not matched to a gene. The CDR3 sequence: CASREGAGTYNEQFF. For the CDR3, the DNA is TGCGCCAGCAGGGAGGGAGCGGGGACCTACAATGAGCAGTTCTTC.

Concerning this clonotype itself: A much larger clone is a single base away; this may be a read error. The rearrangement links TRBV7-9 to TRBJ2-7, with 10 bases that match TRBD2. CDR1 is SEHNR and CDR2 is FQNEAQ in the germline V gene (reference sequence). The CDR3 has 14 amino acids. The CDR3 sequence is CASSRTSGAYVQYF. The CDR3 region has the DNA TGTGCCAGCAGCAGGACTAGCGGTGCCTACGTGCAGTACTTC.

Ten or more counts support this clonotype. The V call is TRBV5-1, the J call TRBJ2-1, with 7 bases identical to TRBD1. Germline V gene sequence: CDR1 SGHRS, CDR2 YFSETQ. The V segment lost 0 bases and the J segment 7 bases; nucleotides outside the gene matches: 7. The CDR3 spans 15 residues. CDR3 residues: CASSLASTGSNEQFF. The CDR3 DNA is TGCGCCAGCAGCTTGGCTTCGACAGGGTCGAATGAGCAGTTCTTC. The full variable domain, rest sourced from reference TRBV5-1 and TRBJ2-1, is KAGVTQTPRYLIKTRGQQVTLSCSPISGHRSVSWYQQTPGQGLQFLFEYFSETQRNKGNFPGRFSGRQFSNSRSEMNVSTLELGDSALYLCASSLASTGSNEQFFGPGTRLTVL.

This clonotype was seen ten or more times. This rearrangement joins TRBV7-6 to TRBJ2-2; no definite D call. Deletions cut 5 bases from V and 3 bases from J, with 7 bases between. CDR3 length equals 13 residues. CDR1 is SGHVS, CDR2 FNYEAQ, per germline. CDR3 nucleotides: TGTGCCAGCAGCATAGAGTACACCGGGGAGCTGTTTTTT. Protein sequence: CASSIEYTGELFF.

This clonotype came up many times. The chain is built from TRBV27 and TRBJ1-6; TRBD1 agrees at 7 bases. CDR1 is MNHEY and CDR2 is SMNVEV in the germline V gene (reference sequence). V trimming: 1 base; J trimming: 5 bases; junction bases outside the gene matches: 14. This CDR3 contains 19 residues. The CDR3 region has the DNA TGTGCCAGCAGTTTATTTTGGCTCGCACAGGGGTTCAATAATTCACCCCTCCACTTT. Protein product: CASSLFWLAQGFNNSPLHF.

In this sample, this clonotype turned up many times. The chain links TRBV5-6 to TRBJ2-5, with 9 bases matching TRBD2. The CDR3 is 14 amino acids. Germline lookup yields CDR1 SGHDT and CDR2 YYEEEE. V lost 3 bases, J lost 6 bases, and 6 bases stayed unmatched. The CDR3 sequence is CASSSGTSWKTQYF. DNA of the CDR3: TGTGCCAGCAGCTCCGGGACTAGCTGGAAGACCCAGTACTTC.

This clonotype was seen repeatedly, ten times or more. The CDR3 loop reads CASSQEVRSQPQHF. CDR3 DNA sequence: TGCGCCAGCAGCCAAGAGGTCAGAAGTCAGCCCCAGCATTTT. The chain employs TRBV4-1 and TRBJ1-5; no clear D gene. The CDR3 sequence is 14 residues long. Germline V gene sequence: CDR1 MGHRA, CDR2 YSYEKL. The V gene lost 0 bases and the J gene lost 6 bases, with 9 bases spanning the gap.

This clonotype appeared many times. The chain links TRBV27 to TRBJ1-3, with D perhaps matching TRBD1 (5 bases). From germline, CDR1 is MNHEY and CDR2 SMNVEV (reference sequence). The CDR3 is 15 residues long. Trimming pared 1 base from V and 3 bases from J, leaving 10 bases between. In DNA, the CDR3 is TGTGCCAGCAGTTTATACGGGGCAGGTGGAAACACCATATATTTT. Protein product: CASSLYGAGGNTIYF.

The V gene is TRBV6-5, the J gene TRBJ2-7; a weak D match, TRBD1 (7 bases). Germline lookup yields CDR1 MNHEY and CDR2 SVGAGI. This CDR3 region has 16 residues. V was cut by 0 bases and J by 8 bases, with 20 bases left in between. The CDR3 here is CASSYSKGRGVGQQYF. The CDR3 region has the DNA TGTGCCAGCAGTTACTCGAAGGGCAGGGGGGTCGGTCAGCAGTACTTC.